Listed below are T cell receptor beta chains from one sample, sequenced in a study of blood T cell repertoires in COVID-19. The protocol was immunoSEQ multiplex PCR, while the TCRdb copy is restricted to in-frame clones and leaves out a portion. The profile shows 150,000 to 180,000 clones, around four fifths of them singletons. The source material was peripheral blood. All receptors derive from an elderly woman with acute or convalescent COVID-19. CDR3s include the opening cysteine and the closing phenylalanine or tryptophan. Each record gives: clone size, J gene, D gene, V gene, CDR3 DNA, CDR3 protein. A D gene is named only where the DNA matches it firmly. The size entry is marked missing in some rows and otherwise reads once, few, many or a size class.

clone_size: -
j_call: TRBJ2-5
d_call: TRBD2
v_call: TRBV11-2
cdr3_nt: TGTGCCAGCAGCAGAACCCTTACTAGCGGGGGGGCCCCGGAGACCCAGTACTTC
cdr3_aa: CASSRTLTSGGAPETQYF

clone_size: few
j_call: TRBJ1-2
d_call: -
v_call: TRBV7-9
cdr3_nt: TGTGCCAGCAGCCAGGCCAGCAATTATGGCTACACCTTC
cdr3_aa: CASSQASNYGYTF

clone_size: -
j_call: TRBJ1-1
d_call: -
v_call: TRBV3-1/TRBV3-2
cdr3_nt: TGTGCCAGCAGCCGTAGAACGAACACTGAAGCTTTCTTT
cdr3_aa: CASSRRTNTEAFF

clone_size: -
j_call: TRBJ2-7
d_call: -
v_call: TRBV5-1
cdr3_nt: TGCGCCAGCAGCACTGGATTCGGGGAAGCCTACGAGCAGTACTTC
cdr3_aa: CASSTGFGEAYEQYF

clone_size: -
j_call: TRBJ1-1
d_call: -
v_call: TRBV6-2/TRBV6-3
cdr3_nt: TGTGCCAGCAGTTCCTACACTGAAGCTTTCTTT
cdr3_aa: CASSSYTEAFF

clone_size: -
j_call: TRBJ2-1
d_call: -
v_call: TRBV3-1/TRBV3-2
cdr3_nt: TGTGCCAGCAGTCCTGGGTCCGGGGATGGGCAGTTCTTC
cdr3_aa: CASSPGSGDGQFF

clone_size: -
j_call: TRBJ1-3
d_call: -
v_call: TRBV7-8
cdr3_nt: TGTGCCAGCAGCTCCACAGAGAACTCTGGAAACACCATATATTTT
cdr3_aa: CASSSTENSGNTIYF

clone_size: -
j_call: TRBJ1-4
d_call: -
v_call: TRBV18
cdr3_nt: TGTGCCAGCTCACCACTAGGGGCAACTAATGAAAAACTGTTTTTT
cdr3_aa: CASSPLGATNEKLFF

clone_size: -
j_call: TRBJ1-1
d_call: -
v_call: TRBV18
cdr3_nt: TGTGCCAGCTCACGTTTGGGTCACGCGGACACTGAAGCTTTCTTT
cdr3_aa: CASSRLGHADTEAFF

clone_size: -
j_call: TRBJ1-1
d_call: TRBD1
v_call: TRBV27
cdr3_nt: TGTGCCAGCAGTAGGACAGGAAGAAGGGGCACTGAAGCTTTCTTT
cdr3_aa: CASSRTGRRGTEAFF

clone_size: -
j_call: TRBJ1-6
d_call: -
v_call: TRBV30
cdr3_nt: TGTGCCTCCAGGGTAGGGTATTCGGCCCTCCACTTT
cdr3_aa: CASRVGYSALHF

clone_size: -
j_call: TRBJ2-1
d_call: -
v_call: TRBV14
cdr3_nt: TGTGCCAGCAGCCAAGACCGGACTTCCATTGAGCAGTTCTTC
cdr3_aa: CASSQDRTSIEQFF

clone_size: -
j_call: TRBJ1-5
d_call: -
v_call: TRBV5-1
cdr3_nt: TGCGCCAGCAGCTTGGAGGGGACTCCTGCCTATAGCAATCAGCCCCAGCATTTT
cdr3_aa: CASSLEGTPAYSNQPQHF

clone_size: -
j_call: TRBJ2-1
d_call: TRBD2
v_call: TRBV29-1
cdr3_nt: TGCAGCGTTGCCCAGTGGGGGGGCAATGAGCAGTTCTTC
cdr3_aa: CSVAQWGGNEQFF

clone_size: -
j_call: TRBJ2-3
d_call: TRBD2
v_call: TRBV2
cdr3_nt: TGTGCCAGCAGTCCCATAGCGGGAGGCACAGATACGCAGTATTTT
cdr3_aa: CASSPIAGGTDTQYF

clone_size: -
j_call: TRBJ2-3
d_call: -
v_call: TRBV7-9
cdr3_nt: TGTGCCAGCAGCCCGTCTAACACAGATACGCAGTATTTT
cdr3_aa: CASSPSNTDTQYF

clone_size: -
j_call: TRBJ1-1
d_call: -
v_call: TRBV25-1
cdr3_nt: TGTGCCAGCAGTGAATATTGGGGCCCGGGCACTGAAGCTTTCTTT
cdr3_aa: CASSEYWGPGTEAFF

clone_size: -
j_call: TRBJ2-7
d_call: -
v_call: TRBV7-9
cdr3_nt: TGTGCCAGCAGCTTAGTTGGAGGTCAAGCGGCCTACGAGCAGTACTTC
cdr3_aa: CASSLVGGQAAYEQYF

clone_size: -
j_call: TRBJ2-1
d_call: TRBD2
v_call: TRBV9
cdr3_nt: TGTGCCAGCAGCGTAGTCCTAGCGGGAGCGGAAGAGCAGTTCTTC
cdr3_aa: CASSVVLAGAEEQFF

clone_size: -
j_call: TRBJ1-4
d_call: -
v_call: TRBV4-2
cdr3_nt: TGTGCCAGCAGCCAAGATATTCGGGCTAATGAAAAACTGTTTTTT
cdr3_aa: CASSQDIRANEKLFF

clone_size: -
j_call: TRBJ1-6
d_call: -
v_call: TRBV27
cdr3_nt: TGTGCCAGCAGTTCTTTGCAGGCCTATAATTCACCCCTCCACTTT
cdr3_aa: CASSSLQAYNSPLHF

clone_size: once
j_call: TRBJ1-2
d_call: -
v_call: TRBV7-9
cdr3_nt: TGTGCCAGCAGCGCCGGACAGTTCAATGGCTACACCTTC
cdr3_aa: CASSAGQFNGYTF

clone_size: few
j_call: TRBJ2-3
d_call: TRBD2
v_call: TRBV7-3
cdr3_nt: TGTGCCAGCAGCCCGGGGGAGGGCCATAGTTACACAGATACGCAGTATTTT
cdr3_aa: CASSPGEGHSYTDTQYF

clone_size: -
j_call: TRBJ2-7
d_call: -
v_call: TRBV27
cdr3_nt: TGTGCCAGCAGTTTGAACAGGGGGGGCCACGAGCAGTACTTC
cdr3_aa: CASSLNRGGHEQYF

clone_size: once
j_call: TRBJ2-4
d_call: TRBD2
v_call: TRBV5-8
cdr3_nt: TGTGCCAGCAGCTTGAGATCTAGCGGGAGATCAAACATTCAGTACTTC
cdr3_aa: CASSLRSSGRSNIQYF

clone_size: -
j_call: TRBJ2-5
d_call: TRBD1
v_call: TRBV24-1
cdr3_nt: TGTGCCACCAGTGATCCGACAGGGGGTGAGACCCAGTACTTC
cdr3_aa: CATSDPTGGETQYF

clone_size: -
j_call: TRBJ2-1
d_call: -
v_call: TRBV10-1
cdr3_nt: TGCGCCAGCAACCCCGGGGGTGCACCCAATGAGCAGTTCTTC
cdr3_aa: CASNPGGAPNEQFF

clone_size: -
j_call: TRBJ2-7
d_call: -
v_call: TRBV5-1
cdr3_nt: TGCGCCAGCAGCCTCGGGGACACTAGCGTCTACGAGCAGTACTTC
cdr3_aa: CASSLGDTSVYEQYF

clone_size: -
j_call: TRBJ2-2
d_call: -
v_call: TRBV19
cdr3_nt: TGTGCCAGTAGTAAGCCCGCCGGAGGTCCCGGGGAGCTGTTTTTT
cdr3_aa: CASSKPAGGPGELFF

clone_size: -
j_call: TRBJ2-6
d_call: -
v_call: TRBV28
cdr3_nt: TGTGCCAGCAGTCAACCCCGGGTGTTTGGGGCCAACGTCCTGACTTTC
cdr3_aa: CASSQPRVFGANVLTF

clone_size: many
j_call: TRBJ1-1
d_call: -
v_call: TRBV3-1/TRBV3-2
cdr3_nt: TGTGCCAGCTGTGACGGAGGAGGGGCTGAAGCTTTCTTT
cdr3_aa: CASCDGGGAEAFF